This passage covers 32 T cell receptor beta chains from one sample sequenced in a study of beta chain features in type 1 diabetes. Every bit of the isolated RNA underwent reverse transcription, so sequencing read expressed TCRB transcripts. The method was immunoSEQ multiplex PCR; TCRdb's version includes in-frame clones alone and lacks a portion of them. This table has about 220,000 clones, around 9.9% appearing once. Sequencing was performed on central memory CD4+ T cells from blood. The receptors originated from a man aged 18 to 30 in good health.

This clone was recorded a few times. The chain carries TRBV4-2 and TRBJ2-3; 8 bases agree with TRBD2. J lost 5 bases, V lost 3 bases, and 13 bases had no gene match. CDR3 length: 17 residues. Germline loops: CDR1 LGHNA, CDR2 YNFKEQ. The chain's CDR3 is CASSHSPSGRGGDTQYF. CDR3 DNA sequence: TGTGCCAGCAGCCACAGTCCGAGCGGGAGAGGGGGAGATACGCAGTATTTT.

The chain uses TRBV27 and TRBJ1-2; TRBD1 is a possible D gene (6 bases). The ends were cut back, 2 bases at V and 3 bases at J, with 10 bases in the middle. The CDR3 spans 14 residues. The germline gives CDR1 MNHEY, CDR2 SMNVEV (reference sequence). CDR3 loop: CASSLRQGYYGYTF. DNA of the CDR3: TGTGCCAGCAGTTTACGGCAGGGGTACTATGGCTACACCTTC.

This rearrangement joins TRBV7-6 to TRBJ2-3; 14 positions agree with TRBD2. The CDR3 sequence is 16 residues long. CDR1 SGHVS and CDR2 FNYEAQ come from the germline V gene. The trim removed 5 bases at V and 4 bases at J, leaving 5 bases unmatched. CDR3 amino acids: CASSAGTSGSSDTQYF. The CDR3 DNA reads TGTGCCAGCAGCGCCGGGACTAGCGGGAGTTCAGATACGCAGTATTTT.

This clone was detected only a few times. This sequence joins TRBV7-2 and TRBJ2-5; no firm D call. The V gene's germline CDR1 is SGHTA and CDR2 FQGNSA. Trimming took 3 bases from V and 5 from J, leaving 7 bases between them. The CDR3 is 12 residues long. The CDR3 here is CASSFVGETQYF. In nucleotides, the CDR3 is TGTGCCAGCAGCTTTGTTGGGGAGACCCAGTACTTC.

A few counts support this clone. The rearrangement uses TRBV18 and TRBJ2-7, with TRBD1 identical over 10 bases. The CDR3 extends over 15 amino acids. V dropped 6 bases and J dropped 5; count of bases not matched to a gene: 10. Germline V gene sequence: CDR1 KGHSH, CDR2 LQKENI. In nucleotides, the CDR3 is TGTGCCAGCTCTTCCCTAGGACAGGGGGTAAACGAGCAGTACTTC. It specifies CASSSLGQGVNEQYF.

This clone has only a few counts. The CDR3 sequence is CAWSPLRVSNQPQHF. The CDR3 nucleotides read TGTGCCTGGAGCCCGCTTCGAGTTAGCAATCAGCCCCAGCATTTT. This chain uses TRBV30 with TRBJ1-5; no reliable D call. Deletions cut 3 bases from V and 0 bases from J, with 12 bases between. Germline V gene lookup returns CDR1 GTSNPN and CDR2 SVGIG (reference sequence). The CDR3 spans 15 residues.

This clone came up a few times. This sequence joins TRBV30 and TRBJ1-5, with TRBD1 identical over 7 bases. V lost 2 bases and J lost 3; bases outside the gene matches: 7. The CDR3 is 15 residues long. Per germline, CDR1 GTSNPN and CDR2 SVGIG (reference sequence). The CDR3 sequence: CAWSQGGSFNQPQHF. In DNA, the CDR3 is TGTGCCTGGAGTCAGGGGGGAAGCTTCAATCAGCCCCAGCATTTT.

This clone showed up just a few times. This chain joins TRBV4-1 and TRBJ2-7, with 8 nucleotides matching TRBD2. Germline V CDR1 and CDR2: MGHRA, YSYEKL. The ends lost 3 bases at V and 1 base at J; junction bases unmatched: 5. The CDR3 is made up of 15 amino acids. CDR3 residues: CASSHLERESYEQYF. CDR3 nucleotide sequence: TGCGCCAGCAGCCACCTTGAGCGGGAGTCCTACGAGCAGTACTTC.

The J gene is TRBJ2-5, the V gene TRBV18; D gene ambiguous. Germline V gives CDR1 KGHSH, CDR2 LQKENI. With 3 bases removed from V and 3 bases from J, the gap between germline ends came to 11 bases. The CDR3 sequence is 14 residues long. CDR3 nucleotide sequence: TGTGCCAGCTCACCGGCCAGCACAAAAGAGACCCAGTACTTC. Its translation is CASSPASTKETQYF.

The rearrangement joins TRBV5-4 to TRBJ1-1; weak D call: TRBD1 (6 bases). CDR3 length equals 15 residues. Trimming stripped 2 bases from V and 0 bases from J, with 11 bases between. CDR1 is SGHNT and CDR2 is YYREEE in the germline V gene (reference sequence). As DNA, the CDR3 is TGTGCCAGCAGCTTACCACAGGGCTTGAACACTGAAGCTTTCTTT. Protein product: CASSLPQGLNTEAFF.

In its sample, this clone was seen a few times. The rearrangement links TRBV7-2 to TRBJ2-1; 13 positions agree with TRBD2. This CDR3 has 18 amino acids. J lost 8 bases, V lost 8 bases, and 18 bases had no gene match. Germline V gene lookup returns CDR1 SGHTA and CDR2 FQGNSA. CDR3 residues: CASGRLAGGYKKVDEQFF. The CDR3 nucleotides read TGTGCCAGCGGTCGACTAGCGGGAGGATATAAAAAGGTCGATGAGCAGTTCTTC.

In its sample, this clone was seen a few times. V is TRBV4-2 and J is TRBJ2-1; 11 bases are shared with TRBD2. Germline trimming cut 3 bases from V and 7 bases from J; bases unmatched to any gene: 8. The CDR3 extends over 16 amino acids. The germline gives CDR1 LGHNA, CDR2 YNFKEQ. The CDR3 loop is CASSHPTSGMVNEQFF. CDR3 DNA: TGTGCCAGCAGCCACCCGACTAGCGGGATGGTAAATGAGCAGTTCTTC.

This clone appeared a few times. The gene calls are TRBV25-1 and TRBJ2-1; maybe TRBD1 (5 bases). In germline, CDR1 is MGHDK, CDR2 SYGVNS. V was cut by 2 bases and J by 8 bases, with 19 bases left in between. The CDR3 spans 16 residues. CDR3 nucleotide sequence: TGTGCCAGCAGTGAAGCCGGACAAGCCCTTGGGGATGAGCAGTTCTTC. It encodes CASSEAGQALGDEQFF.

In the case of this clone: A single base separates this from a much larger clone, so it may be a read error. Other DNA sequences within the sample encode an identical CDR3. The gene calls are TRBV27 and TRBJ2-1; perhaps TRBD2 as D (6 bases). Per germline, CDR1 MNHEY and CDR2 SMNVEV (reference sequence). With 6 bases removed from V and 4 bases from J, the gap between germline ends came to 7 bases. This CDR3 is 12 amino acids long. As DNA, the CDR3 is TGTGCCAGCAGCCGGGGGTACAATGAGCAGTTCTTC. This gives the protein CASSRGYNEQFF.

The chain has TRBV29-1 and TRBJ2-7; the D gene is possibly TRBD1 (6 bases). In germline, CDR1 is SQVTM, CDR2 ANQGSEA. Trimming removed 4 bases at V and 5 bases at J, with 21 bases between. The CDR3 runs to 15 residues. CDR3 in amino acids: CSVGVRDTGIDEQYF. The CDR3 bases are TGCAGCGTTGGGGTCCGGGACACCGGGATTGACGAGCAGTACTTC.

The V gene is TRBV30, the J gene TRBJ1-1; TRBD1 might be the D (6 bases). V was pared by 8 bases and J by 0 bases, with 13 bases between. Germline loops: CDR1 GTSNPN, CDR2 SVGIG (reference sequence). The CDR3 loop spans 13 amino acids. This CDR3 is CAGHRDMNTEAFF. CDR3 sequence (DNA): TGTGCCGGGCACAGGGACATGAACACTGAAGCTTTCTTT.

Comment on this clone: A far larger clone is a single base away, which makes a read error likely. Other DNA sequences within the sample encode an identical CDR3. CDR3 sequence: CAISEPAGGSETQYF. The CDR3, as DNA: TGTGCCATCAGTGAGCCAGCGGGAGGGTCAGAGACCCAGTACTTC. The chain is built from TRBV10-3 and TRBJ2-5, with 10 bases aligning to TRBD2. This CDR3 spans 15 amino acids. V lost 2 bases, J lost 4 bases, and 4 bases stayed unmatched. The V gene's germline CDR1 is ENHRY and CDR2 SYGVKD.

The chain recombines TRBV7-9 with TRBJ1-1, with TRBD1 identical over 7 bases. Germline V gene lookup returns CDR1 SEHNR and CDR2 FQNEAQ (reference sequence). CDR3 size: 13 residues. Trimming removed 5 bases from V and 2 bases from J; junction bases left unmatched: 2. The CDR3 loop reads CASSQGVNTEAFF. CDR3 DNA sequence: TGTGCCAGCAGCCAGGGGGTTAACACTGAAGCTTTCTTT.

This chain links TRBV15 with TRBJ2-1; 10 bases are shared with TRBD1. CDR1 and CDR2 (germline): LNHNV, YYDKDF (reference sequence). The CDR3 length is 16 residues. The J segment lost 2 bases and the V segment lost 1 base, leaving 2 bases of the junction unmatched. The CDR3 bases are TGTGCCACCAGCAGAGTCGGGACAGGGGCCTACAATGAGCAGTTCTTC. This sequence encodes CATSRVGTGAYNEQFF.

The genes are TRBV30 and TRBJ2-3, with 13 bases identical to TRBD2. Germline CDR1 and CDR2: GTSNPN and SVGIG (reference sequence). This CDR3 contains 16 residues. V lost 5 bases, J lost 6 bases, and 11 bases stayed unmatched. This CDR3 is CAWDRGLAGLGDTQYF. The CDR3 bases are TGTGCCTGGGACAGGGGACTAGCGGGGTTGGGGGATACGCAGTATTTT.

This clone was counted ten times or more. The chain combines TRBV9 with TRBJ1-3; a possible D gene is TRBD1 (6 bases). This CDR3 is built from 15 residues. Germline V gene lookup returns CDR1 SGDLS and CDR2 YYNGEE. V was trimmed by 0 bases and J by 4 bases, leaving 11 bases between them. Here the CDR3 DNA reads TGTGCCAGCAGCGTAGCCACAGGGATCGGAAACACCATATATTTT. This codes for CASSVATGIGNTIYF.

This clone occurred a few times. The gene calls are TRBV7-9 and TRBJ1-2; no firm D call. The V end lost 8 bases, the J end lost 0 bases, and 13 bases lay between the germline ends. This CDR3 is built from 14 residues. Germline V lookup: CDR1 SEHNR, CDR2 FQNEAQ (reference sequence). The CDR3 is CASSGRNTNYGYTF. The CDR3 coding sequence is TGTGCCAGCTCCGGACGGAATACTAACTATGGCTACACCTTC.

The chain combines TRBV7-3 with TRBJ2-1, with D uncertain. The V gene lost 2 bases and the J gene lost 3 bases, with 8 bases spanning the gap. CDR1 SGHTA and CDR2 FQGTGA come from the germline V gene. There are 14 residues in the CDR3. The CDR3 loop is CASSLLPSYNEQFF. DNA of the CDR3: TGTGCCAGCAGCTTACTCCCCAGCTACAATGAGCAGTTCTTC.

On this clone: A read error may account for a junction end that differs from germline. V usage is TRBV30 and J usage is TRBJ2-7; D gene ambiguous. The V gene's germline CDR1 is GTSNPN and CDR2 SVGIG (reference sequence). The CDR3 is made up of 12 amino acids. DNA for the CDR3: TGTGCCTGGAGCGTCCCGCCGGCAAATCCCCACTTC. Translating gives CAWSVPPANPHF.

The chain employs TRBV20-1 and TRBJ2-5; D gene uncertain. V lost 3 bases and J lost 7, with 9 bases in between. This CDR3 spans 11 amino acids. Germline V gene lookup returns CDR1 DFQATT and CDR2 SNEGSKA (reference sequence). DNA of the CDR3: TGCAGTGCTAGGGAACAGCCGACCCAGTACTTC. Protein product: CSAREQPTQYF.

V is TRBV28 and J is TRBJ2-5; 11 bases agree with TRBD2. The CDR3 extends over 15 amino acids. Germline-derived CDR1 and CDR2 are MDHEN and SYDVKM. After removal of 5 bases from V and 2 bases from J, the junction contained 4 bases not matched to a gene. The DNA for the CDR3 is TGTGCCAGCAGTCCCAGACTAGCGGGGCAAGAGACCCAGTACTTC. Protein: CASSPRLAGQETQYF.

This clone was detected ten times or more. The CDR3 DNA follows: TGTGCCAGCTCTCGGGCCAATCAGCCCCAGCATTTT. It translates to CASSRANQPQHF. This chain connects TRBV2 to TRBJ1-5; D remains unclear. The CDR3 is 12 residues long. V was shortened by 8 bases and J by 3 bases, with 8 bases between the two germline ends. Looked up from germline, CDR1 is SNHLY and CDR2 is FYNNEI.

This chain joins TRBV9 and TRBJ2-5; maybe TRBD1 (7 bases). Germline CDR1 is SGDLS and CDR2 is YYNGEE. The length of the CDR3 is 16 residues. Between the trimmed V and J ends, which lost 2 bases and 1 base, there was a span of 15 bases. For the CDR3, the DNA is TGTGCCAGCAGCGTGGGCGGGACAGCCAGCCAAGAGACCCAGTACTTC. The encoded protein is CASSVGGTASQETQYF.

This clone has more than one count but fewer than ten. The J gene is TRBJ1-1, the V gene TRBV7-2; possible D gene TRBD1, 6 bases. V gave up 3 bases and J gave up 3 bases, with 14 bases separating them. From germline, CDR1 is SGHTA and CDR2 FQGNSA. The CDR3 loop spans 15 amino acids. CDR3 region: CASSLVTGSYTEAFF. For the CDR3, the DNA is TGTGCCAGCAGCTTGGTAACAGGGTCTTACACTGAAGCTTTCTTT. Variable domain in full (rest from reference TRBV7-2 and TRBJ1-1): GAGVSQSPSNKVTEKGKDVELRCDPISGHTALYWYRQSLGQGLEFLIYFQGNSAPDKSGLPSDRFSAERTGGSVSTLTIQRTQQEDSAVYLCASSLVTGSYTEAFFGQGTRLTVV.

This clone was seen ten or more times. V usage is TRBV5-4 and J usage is TRBJ2-4; TRBD1 or TRBD2 may be the D gene (5 bases each). With 4 bases removed from V and 0 bases from J, the gap between germline ends came to 14 bases. This CDR3 is built from 16 residues. The germline V gene has CDR1 SGHNT and CDR2 YYREEE (reference sequence). CDR3 in amino acids: CASSPGPTLAKNIQYF. DNA for the CDR3: TGTGCCAGCAGCCCGGGACCGACGCTAGCCAAAAACATTCAGTACTTC.

The rearrangement uses TRBV25-1 and TRBJ1-6, with a weak D call TRBD1 (6 bases). V was trimmed by 8 bases and J by 10 bases, leaving 15 bases between them. Germline assignment: CDR1 MGHDK and CDR2 SYGVNS. The CDR3 is 13 residues long. The CDR3 loop reads CASGSRGGSPLHF. The CDR3 DNA reads TGTGCCAGCGGCAGCAGGGGAGGGTCACCCCTCCACTTT.

The V and J genes are TRBV5-1 and TRBJ2-7, with 7 nucleotides matching TRBD2. Looked up from germline, CDR1 is SGHRS and CDR2 is YFSETQ. The trim removed 4 bases at V and 2 bases at J, leaving 9 bases unmatched. This CDR3 has 15 amino acids. This CDR3 is CASSLTAGRTYEQYF. In nucleotides, the CDR3 is TGCGCCAGCAGCCTAACAGCGGGACGGACCTACGAGCAGTACTTC. Based on the CDR3 plus reference TRBV5-1 and TRBJ2-7, the full variable domain is KAGVTQTPRYLIKTRGQQVTLSCSPISGHRSVSWYQQTPGQGLQFLFEYFSETQRNKGNFPGRFSGRQFSNSRSEMNVSTLELGDSALYLCASSLTAGRTYEQYFGPGTRLTVT.